This TCR beta chain was sequenced in a study of OX40 agonist ivuxolimab in advanced cancers. Study context: Participants averaged approximately 61 years of age (range about 23 to 90) and were 82.7% male. The study's findings and limits: Relative to CD4+ cells, CD8+ T cells on average had more expanded clones.

The data were produced by immunoSEQ multiplex PCR, yet TCRdb's version contains in-frame clones alone and is incomplete. The table includes 70,000 to 75,000 clones, roughly 87% detected once. Note on this clone: No antigen is known for it.

Germline assignment: CDR1 SGHAT and CDR2 FQNNGV. The CDR3 covers 15 residues. V lost 1 base, J lost 2 bases, and 12 bases lay in between. The chain uses TRBV11-2 and TRBJ2-7; D ambiguous. This TCR was sampled from an adult with an advanced solid tumor such as melanoma, head and neck, liver or kidney cancer. The sequencing used CD4+ or CD8+ T cells sorted from blood, collected in a trial of the OX40 agonist ivuxolimab. The CDR3 spells CASSLVGSQAYEQYF. The CDR3, as DNA: TGTGCCAGCAGCTTAGTCGGTAGCCAGGCCTACGAGCAGTACTTC. Variable domain in full (rest from reference TRBV11-2 and TRBJ2-7): EAGVAQSPRYKIIEKRQSVAFWCNPISGHATLYWYQQILGQGPKLLIQFQNNGVVDDSQLPKDRFSAERLKGVDSTLKIQPAKLEDSAVYLCASSLVGSQAYEQYFGPGTRLTVT.